These 2 T cell receptor beta chains were all obtained from the same sample, sequenced in a study of cytomegalovirus exposure and HLA in healthy donors. The PCR ran on 60 Vbeta and 13 Jbeta primers. Using immunoSEQ multiplex PCR, the repertoire was profiled, and TCRdb retains in-frame clones only, with some absent. The table lists 100,000 to 150,000 clones, around 78% of them singletons. Sequenced input: PBMCs. These receptors were taken from a middle-aged man in good health and CMV-seronegative.

This rearrangement joins TRBV4-1 to TRBJ1-1, with D possibly being TRBD1 (5 bases). The CDR3 runs to 11 residues. CDR1 MGHRA and CDR2 YSYEKL come from the germline V gene. V lost 8 bases to trimming and J lost 3 bases, with 7 bases between them. The CDR3 region is CASAGYTEAFF. CDR3 bases: TGCGCCAGCGCAGGGTACACTGAAGCTTTCTTT.

The chain recombines TRBV10-3 with TRBJ2-5; 7 bases fit TRBD1. The ends lost 6 bases at V and 4 bases at J; junction bases unmatched: 5. Germline CDR1 and CDR2: ENHRY and SYGVKD. This CDR3 is 13 amino acids long. CDR3 in DNA: TGTGCCATCAGAGAGGGACAGCTAGAGACCCAGTACTTC. Protein product: CAIREGQLETQYF.